This TCR beta chain was sequenced during a study of preoperative IRX-2 immunotherapy in early breast cancer. Treatment noted: preoperative locoregional IRX-2 cytokine immunotherapy. Patients received preoperative, locoregional IRX-2 cytokine immunotherapy in a phase Ib study. Sequencing was performed with immunoSEQ multiplex PCR; in TCRdb, only in-frame clones are kept and a portion is missing. This table holds approximately 26,000 clones, more than 65% found once. V lost 3 bases and J 0 bases, leaving 11 bases between the germline ends. The CDR3 has 15 amino acids. Germline V CDR1 and CDR2: SGHVS, FNYEAQ.

This specimen consisted of lymph node tissue, obtained before IRX-2 immunotherapy. The J gene is TRBJ1-2, the V gene TRBV7-6, with TRBD1 as a possible D gene (5 bases). The source of this sequence is a human donor with breast cancer. CDR3 in DNA: TGTGCCAGCAGCTTGTTAGGGGCCGCTAACTATGGCTACACCTTC. Translated, it gives CASSLLGAANYGYTF.